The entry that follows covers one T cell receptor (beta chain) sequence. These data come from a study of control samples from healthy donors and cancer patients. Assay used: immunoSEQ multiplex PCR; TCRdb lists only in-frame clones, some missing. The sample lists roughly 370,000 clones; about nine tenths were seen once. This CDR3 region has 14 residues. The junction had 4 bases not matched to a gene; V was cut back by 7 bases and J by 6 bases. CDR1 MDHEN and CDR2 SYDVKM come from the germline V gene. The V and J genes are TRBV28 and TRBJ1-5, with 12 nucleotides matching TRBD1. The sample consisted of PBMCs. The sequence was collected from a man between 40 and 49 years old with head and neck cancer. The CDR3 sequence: CASTGTGGGQPQHF. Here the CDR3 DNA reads TGTGCCAGCACCGGGACAGGGGGCGGTCAGCCCCAGCATTTT.